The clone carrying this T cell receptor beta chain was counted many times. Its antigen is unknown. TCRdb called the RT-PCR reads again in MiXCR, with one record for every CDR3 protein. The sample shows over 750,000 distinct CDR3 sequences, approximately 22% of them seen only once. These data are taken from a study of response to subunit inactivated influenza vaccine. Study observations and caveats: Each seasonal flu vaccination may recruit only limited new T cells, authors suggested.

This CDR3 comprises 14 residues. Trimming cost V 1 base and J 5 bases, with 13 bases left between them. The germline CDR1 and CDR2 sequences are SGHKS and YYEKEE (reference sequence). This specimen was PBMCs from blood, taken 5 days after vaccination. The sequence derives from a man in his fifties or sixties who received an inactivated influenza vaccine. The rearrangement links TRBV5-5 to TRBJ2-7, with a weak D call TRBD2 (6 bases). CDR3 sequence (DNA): TGTGCCAGCAGCTTGTGGAGGGGCTTGGACGAGCAGTACTTC. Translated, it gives CASSLWRGLDEQYF.